The clone carrying this T cell receptor (beta chain) was seen a single time. Its antigen is not identified. Investigators isolated RNA and reverse transcribed it into cDNA to act as the sequencing template. Sequencing was performed with immunoSEQ multiplex PCR; in TCRdb, only in-frame clones are kept and a portion is missing. This table has 150,000 to 200,000 clones, roughly 63% appearing once. Germline V gives CDR1 GTSNPN, CDR2 SVGIG (reference sequence). The ends were cut back, 4 bases at V and 0 bases at J, with 15 bases in the middle. The CDR3 extends over 15 amino acids. As for treatment: oral pan-JAK inhibitor, 5-10 mg twice daily. This sample is drawn from a study of CD8+ T cells in alopecia areata. The overall study: Treated patients were dosed with oral tofacitinib, taking 5 to 10 mg twice daily.

General study points: In scalp samples, resident alphabeta T cells of normal skin are also sequenced. Numerous expanded lesional clones remained in scalp and blood during tofacitinib.

The input for sequencing was CD4+ T cells sorted from blood, taken between weeks 55 and 70, from a patient treated with tofacitinib. The chain employs TRBV30 and TRBJ1-2; D ambiguous. This clonotype originated in a human donor with alopecia areata. CDR3 sequence (DNA): TGTGCCTGGACTCCCCCGCGGATCGCTAACTATGGCTACACCTTC. Translating gives CAWTPPRIANYGYTF.